The 4 T cell receptor beta chains below were found in one sample sequenced in a study of T-cell reconstitution after alpha-beta-depleted transplantation in children. As it was prepared, the TCRbeta library received unique molecular identifiers. TCRdb passed the PCR reads through MiXCR, listing each CDR3 protein once. The sample has approximately 490,000 distinct CDR3 sequences, approximately 12% seen once. Source: PBMCs from the stem cell graft donor, taken from the stem cell graft. Receptors were obtained from a human donor who donated a stem cell graft to a child with combined immunodeficiency.

The V gene is TRBV18, the J gene TRBJ2-1, with 10 positions matching TRBD1. This CDR3 spans 16 amino acids. CDR1 is KGHSH and CDR2 is LQKENI in the germline V gene. Trimming took 1 base from V and 5 from J; bases not matched to a gene: 5. The chain's CDR3 is CASSPRVTGGHNEQFF. CDR3 DNA: TGTGCCAGCTCACCACGTGTGACAGGGGGCCACAATGAGCAGTTCTTC.

This chain joins TRBV6-5 and TRBJ2-1; 11 bases are shared with TRBD2. The V gene's germline CDR1 is MNHEY and CDR2 SVGAGI. The CDR3 runs to 17 residues. V shed 4 bases, J shed 9 bases, and the junction held 14 bases outside the gene matches. The CDR3 nucleotides read TGTGCCAGCAGTTCCGCAACTAGCGGGAGAAGTTCGGGTGAGCAGTTCTTC. It is translated as CASSSATSGRSSGEQFF.

This clonotype was observed at least ten times. The J gene is TRBJ2-1, the V gene TRBV4-3; D gene unclear. This CDR3 contains 17 residues. Germline CDR1 and CDR2: LGHNA and YSLEER. Trimming cost V 1 base and J 8 bases, with 21 bases left between them. This CDR3 is CASSQAPNGRDSDEQFF. The CDR3 DNA follows: TGCGCCAGCAGCCAAGCACCAAACGGACGAGATTCCGATGAGCAGTTCTTC.

The rearrangement links TRBV6-2 or TRBV6-3 to TRBJ2-7, with no clear D. Germline V lookup: CDR1 MNHEY, CDR2 SVGEGT. The CDR3 contains 13 residues. The ends were cut back, 0 bases at V and 4 bases at J, with 7 bases in the middle. The CDR3 sequence: CASSYSDFYEQYF. The CDR3 DNA reads TGTGCCAGCAGTTACTCCGACTTTTACGAGCAGTACTTC.